A selection of T cell receptor beta chains follows, all from one sample in a study of cytomegalovirus exposure and HLA in healthy donors. Method: immunoSEQ multiplex PCR; TCRdb's copy keeps in-frame clones and lacks some. Seen here are 90,000 to 130,000 clones, approximately 70% observed once, and the top ten hold around 9%. Sequencing was performed on PBMCs. The receptor source for this set is a man under 40 in good health and CMV-seropositive. Each CDR3 is given with its conserved first and last residue. Fields, in order: V gene, D gene, J gene, clone size, CDR3 DNA, CDR3 protein. D genes are given only for firm matches. Not every row has a clone size; where given, it reads once, few, many or a size class.

>TRBV19|-|TRBJ2-7|once
TGTGCCAGTAGTCCCTTGGACATCTCCTACGAGCAGTACTTC
CASSPLDISYEQYF
>TRBV2|-|TRBJ1-5|-
TGTGCCAGCAGTGAATCAGGGAAGGGTCAGCCCCAGCATTTT
CASSESGKGQPQHF
>TRBV18|TRBD1|TRBJ1-2|few
TGTGCCAGCTCACGAACGGGACAGGGGGCGGCTAACTATGGCTACACCTTC
CASSRTGQGAANYGYTF
>TRBV9|-|TRBJ1-3|-
TGTGCCAGCAGCGTAGGAGAAGGCCGGGACTCTGGAAACACCATATATTTT
CASSVGEGRDSGNTIYF
>TRBV2|TRBD2|TRBJ2-3|-
TGTGCCAGCAGTCTTAGGACTAGCGGGGGCACAGATACGCAGTATTTT
CASSLRTSGGTDTQYF
>TRBV6-1|TRBD1|TRBJ1-2|few
TGTGCCAGCAGAACAAACACAGGGGTTGGATATGGCTACACCTTC
CASRTNTGVGYGYTF
>TRBV30|-|TRBJ2-5|few
TGTGCCTGGATGCCGGGACTCCTCCAAGAGACCCAGTACTTC
CAWMPGLLQETQYF
>TRBV21-1|-|TRBJ1-5|-
TGTGCCAGCAGCAAAGCGGGGGCAGGGGGCAATCAGCCCCAGCATTTT
CASSKAGAGGNQPQHF
>TRBV5-1|-|TRBJ2-2|few
TGCGCCAGCAGCTTGGAATCCGGGAACACCGGGGAGCTGTTTTTT
CASSLESGNTGELFF
>TRBV7-9|-|TRBJ1-2|once
TGTGCCAGCAGCTTAGGAGAGGCAGTTAGCTATGGCTACACCTTC
CASSLGEAVSYGYTF
>TRBV9|TRBD1|TRBJ1-2|-
TGTGCCAGCAGCCAAGGGCAGGGGGCATACTATGGCTACACCTTC
CASSQGQGAYYGYTF
>TRBV6-5|TRBD1|TRBJ2-3|-
TGTGCCAGCAGTTCGGACAGGGATACCTATACGCAGTATTTT
CASSSDRDTYTQYF
>TRBV28|TRBD2|TRBJ2-2|few
TGTGCCAGCAGGTATCGGACTAGCGGTGCCGGGGAGCTGTTTTTT
CASRYRTSGAGELFF
>TRBV9|-|TRBJ2-3|-
TGTGCCAGCAGCAGACACTTAGATACGCAGTATTTT
CASSRHLDTQYF
>TRBV6-1|TRBD1|TRBJ1-1|-
TGTGCCAGCACCCCGGGGACAGAGAACACTGAAGCTTTCTTT
CASTPGTENTEAFF
>TRBV7-3|TRBD2|TRBJ2-3|-
TGTGCCAGCAGCTCCGGGACTAGCAGCACAGATACGCAGTATTTT
CASSSGTSSTDTQYF
>TRBV5-1|-|TRBJ1-2|-
TGCGCCAGCAGCCCCAGCGGTTTTAACTATGGCTACACCTTC
CASSPSGFNYGYTF
>TRBV4-1|-|TRBJ1-1|few
TGCGCCAGCAGCCAGAGTTTAACGTGGAGCACTGAAGCTTTCTTT
CASSQSLTWSTEAFF
>TRBV9|-|TRBJ2-7|-
TGTGCCAGCAGCGCTCGGACAAGCACCTACGAGCAGTACTTC
CASSARTSTYEQYF
>TRBV6-5|-|TRBJ2-7|few
TGTGCCAGCAGCATTTCGCGGCTCTCCTACGAGCAGTACTTC
CASSISRLSYEQYF
>TRBV12-5|TRBD2|TRBJ2-1|once
TGTGCTAGTGGGGAGACTAGCGGGAGGGGTGAGCAGTTCTTC
CASGETSGRGEQFF
>TRBV5-4|-|TRBJ1-2|-
TGTGCCAGCAGCTTGCGGGGGGGCAGTGGCTACACCTTC
CASSLRGGSGYTF
>TRBV6-5|TRBD1|TRBJ1-2|-
TGTGCCAGCAGACGACAGGGAAAGTATGGCTACACCTTC
CASRRQGKYGYTF
>TRBV7-9|TRBD1|TRBJ1-2|-
TGTGCCAGCAGCTTCCGGGACCTCAGGGGGGTCTATGGCTACACCTTC
CASSFRDLRGVYGYTF
>TRBV19|-|TRBJ2-7|-
TGTGCCAGTAGTCTTCGGACGGGGGAGCAGTACTTC
CASSLRTGEQYF
>TRBV19|-|TRBJ2-1|few
TGTGCCAGTAGTATAGGGACTCGTAATGAGCAGTTCTTC
CASSIGTRNEQFF
>TRBV10-3|-|TRBJ2-5|-
TGTGCCATCAGTCGACTCGAGACCCAGTACTTC
CAISRLETQYF
>TRBV5-6|-|TRBJ2-5|-
TGTGCCAGCAGCTTGTGGGGCGGGGCGGGCACTCGGGAGACCCAGTACTTC
CASSLWGGAGTRETQYF
>TRBV9|TRBD2|TRBJ2-2|few
TGTGCCAGCAGCGTAGGGGGGGGGTACCCGAACACCGGGGAGCTGTTTTTT
CASSVGGGYPNTGELFF
>TRBV7-9|TRBD1|TRBJ2-5|-
TGTGCCAGCAGCCGAACAGGGGTAAAAGAGACCCAGTACTTC
CASSRTGVKETQYF
>TRBV28|-|TRBJ2-3|-
TGTGCCAGCAATAGAGACAGGAGCACAGATACGCAGTATTTT
CASNRDRSTDTQYF
>TRBV7-6|TRBD1|TRBJ1-5|-
TGTGCCAGCAGCCCCGGGACAGGGATTAGCCAGCCCCAGCATTTT
CASSPGTGISQPQHF
>TRBV7-3|-|TRBJ2-1|-
TGTGCCAGCAGCTTAAAATGGCCCGACAATGAGCAGTTCTTC
CASSLKWPDNEQFF